This is a list of T cell receptor beta chains from one sample in a study of T cell responses to AZD1222 COVID-19 vaccine. Assay used: immunoSEQ multiplex PCR; TCRdb lists only in-frame clones, some missing. The repertoire consists of 140,000 or so clones, with roughly 84% occurring once and the leading ten covering 5% to 5.5%. Sequenced material: peripheral blood, taken 28 days after the second AZD1222 dose. The receptors stem from an adult who received the AZD1222 COVID-19 vaccine. Each CDR3 is given with its conserved first and last residue. Each record gives: D gene, J gene, clone size, V gene, CDR3 protein, CDR3 DNA. The D gene is left open where the match is weak. Clone size, where shown, is once, few, many, or a class for clones that have expanded.

TRBD1,TRBJ1-5,-,TRBV19,CASTAWTGVRNQPQHF,TGTGCCAGTACTGCTTGGACAGGGGTAAGGAATCAGCCCCAGCATTTT
TRBD2,TRBJ2-1,-,TRBV6-1,CASSVTGGPPREEQFF,TGTGCCAGCAGTGTAACGGGGGGGCCGCCTAGGGAGGAGCAGTTCTTC
-,TRBJ1-4,-,TRBV2,CASTRDGGNEKLFF,TGTGCCAGCACCAGGGACGGCGGTAATGAAAAACTGTTTTTT
-,TRBJ1-5,-,TRBV24-1,CATSDSRGSNQPQHF,TGTGCCACCAGTGATTCTAGGGGAAGCAATCAGCCCCAGCATTTT
-,TRBJ2-7,-,TRBV5-6,CASSLGLGSYEQYF,TGTGCCAGCAGCTTGGGACTAGGTTCCTACGAGCAGTACTTC
-,TRBJ2-3,-,TRBV24-1,CATGLGLSADTQYF,TGTGCCACCGGCTTGGGGTTATCAGCAGATACGCAGTATTTT
-,TRBJ2-7,-,TRBV23-1,CASSQSTSGGVSSYEQYF,TGCGCCAGCAGTCAATCGACCTCCGGAGGCGTTAGCTCCTACGAGCAGTACTTC
TRBD1,TRBJ1-1,-,TRBV5-6,CASSFDRGEMNTEAFF,TGTGCCAGCAGCTTCGACAGGGGGGAAATGAACACTGAAGCTTTCTTT
TRBD1,TRBJ2-2,few,TRBV28,CASSISRDRGLWLNTGELFF,TGTGCCAGCAGTATATCCCGGGACAGGGGGCTATGGCTAAACACCGGGGAGCTGTTTTTT
TRBD2,TRBJ2-1,-,TRBV7-9,CASSPAGLPTYNEQFF,TGTGCCAGCAGCCCCGCGGGACTACCGACCTACAATGAGCAGTTCTTC
-,TRBJ2-7,-,TRBV6-5,CASSYSQLGAYEQYF,TGTGCCAGCAGTTACAGTCAGCTCGGCGCCTACGAGCAGTACTTC
-,TRBJ1-2,few,TRBV18,CASSPYGSHGYTF,TGTGCCAGCTCACCATACGGGAGCCATGGCTACACCTTC
-,TRBJ2-3,once,TRBV6-5,CATRYPGSTDTQYF,TGTGCCACTCGGTATCCCGGGAGTACAGATACGCAGTATTTT
-,TRBJ2-7,-,TRBV3-1/TRBV3-2,CASSLGGAGQLIYEQYF,TGTGCCAGCAGCCTCGGCGGGGCCGGACAGTTAATTTACGAGCAGTACTTC
-,TRBJ2-2,-,TRBV29-1,CSGDFANTGELFF,TGCAGCGGGGACTTCGCGAACACCGGGGAGCTGTTTTTT
-,TRBJ2-7,-,TRBV6-5,CASSSQSYEQYF,TGTGCCAGCAGCTCTCAGAGTTACGAGCAGTACTTC
-,TRBJ2-7,once,TRBV6-6,CASSYGQGPYEQYF,TGTGCCAGCAGTTATGGGCAGGGACCCTACGAGCAGTACTTC
-,TRBJ2-7,-,TRBV15,CATSRDAGASEDEQYF,TGTGCCACCAGCAGAGATGCCGGGGCCTCAGAGGACGAGCAGTACTTC
-,TRBJ1-1,-,TRBV14,CASSLRTGSGEAFF,TGTGCCAGCAGCCTGCGGACGGGCTCGGGTGAAGCTTTCTTT
-,TRBJ1-2,-,TRBV5-6,CASSSSSYGYTF,TGTGCCAGCAGCTCGTCAAGCTATGGCTACACCTTC
TRBD1,TRBJ1-5,-,TRBV6-1,CASSERPGQIYSNQPQHF,TGTGCCAGCAGTGAACGTCCGGGACAGATTTATAGCAATCAGCCCCAGCATTTT
TRBD2,TRBJ2-3,-,TRBV6-5,CASRASGGRTDTQYF,TGTGCCAGCAGAGCTAGCGGGGGGCGCACAGATACGCAGTATTTT
-,TRBJ2-2,-,TRBV27,CASSLAGTVNTGELFF,TGTGCCAGCAGTTTGGCGGGGACGGTGAACACCGGGGAGCTGTTTTTT
-,TRBJ2-7,-,TRBV7-2,CASSKGAPSYEQYF,TGTGCCAGCAGCAAAGGGGCCCCATCCTACGAGCAGTACTTC
-,TRBJ1-4,-,TRBV19,CASILQGPGEKLFF,TGTGCCAGTATCCTCCAGGGGCCTGGGGAAAAACTGTTTTTT
TRBD2,TRBJ2-2,-,TRBV11-3,CASSPSGGYGGELFF,TGTGCCAGCAGCCCCAGCGGGGGGTACGGCGGGGAGCTGTTTTTT
TRBD1,TRBJ1-6,-,TRBV6-5,CASTPGQGISPLHF,TGTGCCAGCACTCCGGGACAGGGCATTTCACCCCTCCACTTT
-,TRBJ1-2,-,TRBV9,CASTEAIGARGSYTF,TGTGCCAGCACCGAGGCTATAGGGGCCAGGGGAAGCTACACCTTC
-,TRBJ1-3,-,TRBV6-5,CASSSPGRGNTIYF,TGTGCCAGCAGTTCCCCAGGGAGAGGAAACACCATATATTTT
-,TRBJ2-1,-,TRBV4-1,CASSQNRGRSSYNEQFF,TGCGCCAGCAGCCAAAACCGTGGACGGAGCTCCTACAATGAGCAGTTCTTC
-,TRBJ1-2,once,TRBV27,CASSLGGGGYGYTF,TGTGCCAGCAGTTTGGGGGGCGGTGGCTATGGCTACACCTTC
-,TRBJ1-3,-,TRBV3-1/TRBV3-2,CASSLRLLSSGNTIYF,TGTGCCAGCAGCCTACGACTCCTAAGCTCTGGAAACACCATATATTTT
TRBD1,TRBJ1-2,-,TRBV12-3/TRBV12-4,CASSSTGGGYTF,TGTGCCAGCAGTTCGACAGGGGGCGGCTACACCTTC
-,TRBJ2-3,-,TRBV6-5,CASKGEGGSDTQYF,TGTGCCAGCAAGGGGGAGGGCGGTTCCGATACGCAGTATTTT
-,TRBJ1-3,-,TRBV28,CASRGDIVPSGNTIYF,TGTGCCAGCAGAGGGGACATCGTACCCTCTGGAAACACCATATATTTT
-,TRBJ1-1,-,TRBV3-1/TRBV3-2,CASSQGRANTEAFF,TGTGCCAGCAGCCAAGGCAGGGCCAACACTGAAGCTTTCTTT
TRBD2,TRBJ2-7,-,TRBV7-8,CASSTSGSTYEQYF,TGTGCCAGCAGCACTAGCGGGAGTACCTACGAGCAGTACTTC
TRBD1,TRBJ1-2,-,TRBV5-5,CASSSGGRHGYTF,TGTGCCAGCAGCTCAGGGGGCAGACATGGCTACACCTTC
-,TRBJ1-1,once,TRBV19,CASLEYRNTEAFF,TGTGCCAGCCTGGAATATAGGAACACTGAAGCTTTCTTT
-,TRBJ1-5,-,TRBV19,CASSGWGHQPQHF,TGTGCCAGTAGTGGATGGGGGCATCAGCCCCAGCATTTT